The 31 T cell receptor beta chains listed next were all sequenced from one sample in a study of response to subunit inactivated influenza vaccine. MiXCR was run by TCRdb on the RT-PCR reads, yielding one entry per CDR3 protein. Among 600,000 to 850,000 distinct CDR3 sequences listed, about 14% were seen once. The material was PBMCs from blood, obtained approximately 15 days before vaccination. The receptors derive from a man in his forties or fifties who received an inactivated influenza vaccine.

The V and J genes are TRBV19 and TRBJ2-7; 11 bases align to TRBD2. Per germline, CDR1 LNHDA and CDR2 SQIVND (reference sequence). The CDR3 has 13 residues. V was pared by 7 bases and J by 6 bases, with 5 bases of the junction left unmatched. The CDR3 loop is CASTRLAGLEQYF. CDR3 sequence (DNA): TGTGCCAGTACGAGACTAGCGGGACTCGAGCAGTACTTC. Full variable domain (outside the CDR3, taken from reference TRBV19 and TRBJ2-7): DGGITQSPKYLFRKEGQNVTLSCEQNLNHDAMYWYRQDPGQGLRLIYYSQIVNDFQKGDIAEGYSVSREKKESFPLTVTSAQKNPTAFYLCASTRLAGLEQYFGPGTRLTVT.

This clonotype has just a few counts. The J gene is TRBJ2-6, the V gene TRBV7-6; D is ambiguous. With 5 bases removed from V and 0 bases from J, the gap between germline ends came to 11 bases. This CDR3 has 16 amino acids. Germline CDR1 SGHVS, CDR2 FNYEAQ. The CDR3 nucleotides are TGTGCCAGCAGCCAAGGAGTTTACTCTGGGGCCAACGTCCTGACTTTC. Amino acids: CASSQGVYSGANVLTF.

This chain joins TRBV5-1 and TRBJ2-7, with TRBD1 matching 8 bases. V gave up 2 bases and J gave up 4 bases; unmatched junction bases: 5. The CDR3 runs 14 residues. Germline CDR1 and CDR2: SGHRS and YFSETQ. CDR3 sequence: CASSFETGVYEQYF. The DNA of the CDR3 is TGCGCCAGCAGCTTTGAGACAGGGGTATACGAGCAGTACTTC.

The chain has TRBV20-1 and TRBJ2-7, with D unresolved. V was pared by 1 base and J by 5 bases, with 21 bases between. This CDR3 contains 16 residues. Germline values: CDR1 DFQATT, CDR2 SNEGSKA (reference sequence). Written as DNA, the CDR3 is TGCAGTGCTAGAGTAAGTGAAGCAGGCTATTCCCACGAGCAGTACTTC. Its protein is CSARVSEAGYSHEQYF.

This chain uses TRBV30 with TRBJ2-7; a possible D gene is TRBD2 (6 bases). Trimming pared 3 bases from V and 6 bases from J, leaving 15 bases between. Germline CDR1 and CDR2: GTSNPN and SVGIG (reference sequence). This CDR3 has 13 amino acids. This CDR3 reads CAWRTAGTSEQYF. For the CDR3, the DNA is TGTGCCTGGAGGACTGCGGGGACCAGCGAGCAGTACTTC.

This clonotype was picked up a small number of times. This chain uses TRBV4-1 with TRBJ2-2; tentatively, D is TRBD1 (5 bases). The length of the CDR3 is 16 residues. The germline V gene has CDR1 MGHRA and CDR2 YSYEKL. The V and J ends lost 7 bases and 4 bases respectively, with 19 bases between them. The CDR3 DNA sequence: TGCGCCAGCACCCCTGGTTGGGGCCCAGCCACCGGGGAGCTGTTTTTT. Translating it yields CASTPGWGPATGELFF.

This chain connects TRBV5-1 to TRBJ1-1; the D is unclear. Per germline, CDR1 SGHRS and CDR2 YFSETQ. Trimming pared 4 bases from V and 10 bases from J, leaving 20 bases between. There are 14 residues in the CDR3. CDR3 DNA sequence: TGCGCCAGCAGCCTCGACCGGGCCTACACGGGAGCTTTCTTT. Translated, it gives CASSLDRAYTGAFF.

The V and J genes are TRBV12-3 or TRBV12-4 and TRBJ2-7; 10 positions agree with TRBD1. CDR3 length: 13 residues. The J segment lost 3 bases and the V segment lost 6 bases, leaving 2 bases of the junction unmatched. The CDR3 spells CASRGQGYYEQYF. Written as DNA, the CDR3 is TGTGCCAGCAGGGGACAGGGGTACTACGAGCAGTACTTC.

This clonotype showed up just a few times. The rearrangement links TRBV24-1 to TRBJ2-7, with D unclear. Looked up from germline, CDR1 is KGHDR and CDR2 is SFDVKD. Trimming left V 3 bases short and J 5 bases short, with 7 bases between. This CDR3 is 12 amino acids long. The CDR3 bases are TGTGCCACCAGTGATGGGAAGGACGAGCAGTACTTC. This codes for CATSDGKDEQYF.

As DNA, the CDR3 is TGTGCCATCAGTGAGCTTAACAGGGGTTTAGCCAATGAGCAGTTCTTC. Protein product: CAISELNRGLANEQFF. The chain combines TRBV10-3 with TRBJ2-1, with 7 positions matching TRBD1. V lost 2 bases and J lost 6; bases outside the gene matches: 10. CDR3 length equals 16 residues. Germline-derived CDR1 and CDR2 are ENHRY and SYGVKD.

This rearrangement joins TRBV5-6 to TRBJ2-7; perhaps TRBD2 as D (7 bases). Germline loops: CDR1 SGHDT, CDR2 YYEEEE. Trimming pared 3 bases from V and 2 bases from J, leaving 15 bases between. The CDR3 runs 15 residues. The CDR3 spells CASSSGGRTTYEQYF. CDR3 bases: TGTGCCAGCAGCTCGGGGGGCAGGACTACCTACGAGCAGTACTTC.

This clonotype was seen a few times. The genes are TRBV7-2 and TRBJ2-7; D possibly corresponds to TRBD2 (7 bases). CDR1 and CDR2 from the germline V gene are SGHTA and FQGNSA. The CDR3 runs to 15 residues. The germline V and J ends were trimmed by 6 bases and 6 bases, with 21 bases remaining between them. The CDR3 sequence is CASSSWRGPRVEQYF. CDR3 sequence (DNA): TGTGCCAGCAGTTCATGGCGGGGGCCGCGTGTCGAGCAGTACTTC.

This clonotype was recorded at least ten times. The chain is built from TRBV7-8 and TRBJ2-7, with TRBD1 identical over 10 bases. Germline lookup yields CDR1 SGHVS and CDR2 FQNEAQ. The CDR3 has 18 amino acids. Losses at the gene ends were 0 bases for V and 0 bases for J; bases not matched to a gene: 8. The chain's CDR3 is CASSLAGFGTGVSYEQYF. CDR3 bases: TGTGCCAGCAGCTTAGCCGGATTTGGGACAGGGGTCTCCTACGAGCAGTACTTC.

V and J are TRBV28 and TRBJ2-2, with a weak D call TRBD1 (5 bases). The CDR3 is 13 residues long. V gave up 6 bases and J gave up 1 base, with 6 bases separating them. The V gene's germline CDR1 is MDHEN and CDR2 SYDVKM. The CDR3 loop is CASRQVNTGELFF. CDR3 nucleotide sequence: TGTGCCAGCAGACAGGTGAACACCGGGGAGCTGTTTTTT.

J is TRBJ1-2 and V is TRBV2, with D uncertain. The V gene lost 8 bases and the J gene lost 7 bases, with 17 bases spanning the gap. Per germline, CDR1 SNHLY and CDR2 FYNNEI. The CDR3 covers 13 residues. In nucleotides, the CDR3 is TGTGCCAGCCCGTTAGACATTGTGGGTGGCTACACCTTC. Translation: CASPLDIVGGYTF.

J is TRBJ2-2 and V is TRBV20-1, with D possibly being TRBD1 or TRBD2 (6 bases each). This CDR3 has 16 amino acids. CDR1 and CDR2 from the germline V gene are DFQATT and SNEGSKA (reference sequence). Trimming cost V 3 bases and J 2 bases, with 16 bases left between them. CDR3 amino acids: CSASKGGAPNTGELFF. The CDR3 DNA is TGCAGTGCTAGTAAGGGGGGCGCCCCAAACACCGGGGAGCTGTTTTTT.

This clonotype was seen a few times. The rearrangement links TRBV20-1 to TRBJ2-3, with D tentatively TRBD2 (6 bases). CDR3 length: 15 residues. Trimming removed 3 bases at V and 8 bases at J, with 21 bases between. The germline gives CDR1 DFQATT, CDR2 SNEGSKA (reference sequence). The CDR3 spells CSASGIMGERATQYF. CDR3 in DNA: TGCAGTGCTAGCGGGATTATGGGTGAGCGGGCTACGCAGTATTTT.

This rearrangement joins TRBV20-1 to TRBJ2-1; either TRBD1 or TRBD2 may supply D (7 bases each). CDR1 is DFQATT and CDR2 is SNEGSKA in the germline V gene (reference sequence). Trimming removed 6 bases at V and 7 bases at J, with 31 bases between. The CDR3 extends over 18 amino acids. The CDR3 here is CSADRVRDSSLGGNEQFF. The CDR3 coding sequence is TGCAGTGCCGACAGGGTTCGCGACTCCAGTCTGGGGGGGAATGAGCAGTTCTTC.

The gene calls are TRBV4-3 and TRBJ1-1; D is uncertain. Per the germline V gene, CDR1 is LGHNA and CDR2 is YSLEER. This CDR3 comprises 16 residues. The V end lost 3 bases, the J end lost 1 base, and 15 bases lay between the germline ends. The CDR3 DNA is TGCGCCAGCAGCCAGACTATACGGACGGCGAACACTGAAGCTTTCTTT. It specifies CASSQTIRTANTEAFF.

This clonotype was observed at least ten times. The CDR3 protein is CSAIQGPTEAFF. CDR3 sequence (DNA): TGCAGTGCGATACAGGGTCCCACTGAAGCTTTCTTT. The chain couples TRBV20-1 to TRBJ1-1; TRBD1 might be the D (6 bases). The CDR3 is made up of 12 amino acids. V lost 6 bases, J lost 4 bases, and 12 bases lay in between. Germline-derived CDR1 and CDR2 are DFQATT and SNEGSKA (reference sequence).

The gene calls are TRBV9 and TRBJ2-7; 7 nucleotides agree with TRBD2. The CDR3 covers 15 residues. V was pared by 3 bases and J by 3 bases, with 9 bases of the junction left unmatched. Germline loops: CDR1 SGDLS, CDR2 YYNGEE. The CDR3 nucleotides are TGTGCCAGCAGCGCGCGGGGGTACCCGCTCTACGAGCAGTACTTC. Its protein is CASSARGYPLYEQYF.

In the case of this clonotype: The junction and the germline gene differ at one end; a read error may be behind it. This rearrangement joins TRBV7-7 to TRBJ2-7, with no clear D. CDR1 is SSHAT and CDR2 is FNYEAQ in the germline V gene (reference sequence). The CDR3 is 13 amino acids. CDR3 amino acids: CASSLEFSYEQYF. In DNA form, the CDR3 reads TGTGCTAGCAGCTTAGAGTTCTCCTACGAGCAGTACTTC. The variable domain in full, completed from reference TRBV7-7 and TRBJ2-7, reads GAGVSQSPRYKVTKRGQDVTLRCDPISSHATLYWYQQALGQGPEFLTYFNYEAQPDKSGLPSDRFSAERPEGSISTLTIQRTEQRDSAMYRCASSLEFSYEQYFGPGTRLTVT.

The table lists this clonotype with a few counts. This sequence joins TRBV29-1 and TRBJ2-1; 9 bases align to TRBD1. The germline V gene has CDR1 SQVTM and CDR2 ANQGSEA. The CDR3 loop spans 14 amino acids. CDR3 region: CSGSQGATYNEQFF. CDR3 bases: TGCAGTGGATCACAGGGGGCAACGTACAATGAGCAGTTCTTC.

A note on this clonotype: The CDR3 does not close with the conserved phenylalanine or tryptophan, likely indicating a read error. The chain is built from TRBV7-2 and TRBJ2-7, with TRBD2 identical over 11 bases. The V gene end was trimmed by 5 bases and the J gene end by 5 bases; junction bases not matched to a gene: 8. The CDR3 consists of 15 residues. The germline V gene has CDR1 SGHTA and CDR2 FQGNSA. The CDR3 nucleotides read TGTGCCAGCAGCACTACTACTAGCGGGAGCCACGAGCAGTACATC. It specifies CASSTTTSGSHEQYI.

This clonotype occurred many times. This chain connects TRBV28 to TRBJ2-7, with D tentatively TRBD2 (7 bases). The germline CDR1 and CDR2 sequences are MDHEN and SYDVKM. V was pared by 8 bases and J by 1 base, with 15 bases between. There are 14 residues in the CDR3. The CDR3 protein is CASGWGGRSYEQYF. CDR3 in DNA: TGTGCCAGCGGGTGGGGGGGGCGATCCTACGAGCAGTACTTC.

The table lists this clonotype with a few counts. The chain combines TRBV28 with TRBJ2-1, with 9 bases fitting TRBD1. The CDR3 has 15 residues. From germline, CDR1 is MDHEN and CDR2 SYDVKM. J was trimmed by 6 bases and V by 3 bases; bases with no gene match: 6. Written as DNA, the CDR3 is TGTGCCAGCAGTTTGGGACAGGGAAATATCAATGAGCAGTTCTTC. Translating it yields CASSLGQGNINEQFF.

This clonotype was found once. The chain has TRBV7-9 and TRBJ2-3; D may be TRBD2 (6 bases). The CDR3 covers 14 residues. In germline, CDR1 is SEHNR, CDR2 FQNEAQ (reference sequence). Trimming pared 7 bases from V and 4 bases from J, leaving 15 bases between. This CDR3 reads CASMPAGGADTQYF. The CDR3 DNA reads as TGTGCCAGCATGCCTGCAGGCGGGGCAGATACGCAGTATTTT.

The chain links TRBV12-3 or TRBV12-4 to TRBJ2-3; D call uncertain. Trimming cost V 6 bases and J 6 bases, with 22 bases left between them. This CDR3 has 16 amino acids. CDR3: CASSRQTSPHPDTQYF. In nucleotides, the CDR3 is TGTGCCAGCAGCCGACAAACCTCCCCCCACCCGGATACGCAGTATTTT.

The rearrangement uses TRBV7-2 and TRBJ1-2; 7 bases align to TRBD1. CDR3 length: 14 residues. Per germline, CDR1 SGHTA and CDR2 FQGNSA. J gave up 9 bases and V 1 base, and 8 bases lay outside the gene matches. CDR3 bases: TGTGCCAGCAGCTTAGTTGGGACAGCCCATCGCTACACCTTC. The encoded protein is CASSLVGTAHRYTF.

On this clonotype: A read error may account for a junction end that differs from germline. The J gene is TRBJ2-4, the V gene TRBV6-2 or TRBV6-3; D is unresolved. Looked up from germline, CDR1 is MNHEY and CDR2 is SVGEGT. The CDR3 runs to 15 residues. CDR3 coding DNA: TGTGCCGGCAGTTACGGGCAGGCGGTCAAAAACATTCAGTACTTC. It encodes CAGSYGQAVKNIQYF.

The V call is TRBV20-1, the J call TRBJ2-3; D is possibly TRBD2 (6 bases). Germline values: CDR1 DFQATT, CDR2 SNEGSKA (reference sequence). V shed 3 bases and J shed 5 bases, with 9 bases lying between them. This CDR3 has 12 amino acids. For the CDR3, the DNA is TGCAGTGCTAGGTGGGAGGTAGATACGCAGTATTTT. Its protein is CSARWEVDTQYF.